This T cell receptor (beta chain) was identified during a study of radiation and T cells in renal cell carcinoma. The time point denotes: blood 2 weeks post-SBRT. Treatment given: 15 Gy SBRT to primary tumor, nephrectomy 4 weeks later. After SBRT, blood was collected at 2 and 4 weeks, plus baseline. The patient's renal cell carcinoma had clear cell pathology. The table came from immunoSEQ multiplex PCR; TCRdb's copy has only in-frame clones and leaves some out. Here the sample spans some 120,000 clones, roughly 77% being singletons. Regarding this clone: Its antigen is not identified.

The germline V and J ends were trimmed by 2 bases and 7 bases, with 10 bases remaining between them. Germline lookup yields CDR1 SGHKS and CDR2 YYEKEE (reference sequence). The CDR3 loop spans 12 amino acids. General study points: Top tumor clonotypes rose in blood 2 weeks post-radiation, then contracted.

The chain employs TRBV5-5 and TRBJ2-7; D is perhaps TRBD2 (5 bases). Source: blood, taken from a patient whose treatment included radiotherapy and nephrectomy. The receptor's source is a woman in her fifties or sixties with renal cell carcinoma. CDR3 coding DNA: TGTGCCAGCAGCTTCACGGGAAATGAGCAGTACTTC. This sequence encodes CASSFTGNEQYF.